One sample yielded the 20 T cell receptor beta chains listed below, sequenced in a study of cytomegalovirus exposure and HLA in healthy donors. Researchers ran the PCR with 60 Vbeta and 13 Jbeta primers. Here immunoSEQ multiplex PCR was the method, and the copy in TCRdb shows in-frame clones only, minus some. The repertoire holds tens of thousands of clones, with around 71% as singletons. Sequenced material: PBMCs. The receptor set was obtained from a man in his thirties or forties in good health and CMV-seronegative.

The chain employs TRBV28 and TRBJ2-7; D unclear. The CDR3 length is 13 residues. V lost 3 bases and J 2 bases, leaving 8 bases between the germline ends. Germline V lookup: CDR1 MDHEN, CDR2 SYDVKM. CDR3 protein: CASSLRQTYEQYF. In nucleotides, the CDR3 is TGTGCCAGCAGTTTGCGACAAACCTACGAGCAGTACTTC.

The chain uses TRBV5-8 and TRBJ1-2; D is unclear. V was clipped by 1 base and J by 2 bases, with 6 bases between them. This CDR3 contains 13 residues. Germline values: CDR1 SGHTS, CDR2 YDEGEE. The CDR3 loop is CASSLTDNYGYTF. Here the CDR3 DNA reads TGTGCCAGCAGCTTGACAGACAACTATGGCTACACCTTC. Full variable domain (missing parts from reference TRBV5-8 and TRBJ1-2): EAGVTQSPTHLIKTRGQQATLRCSPISGHTSVYWYQQALGLGLQFLLWYDEGEERNRGNFPPRFSGRQFPNYSSELNVNALELEDSALYLCASSLTDNYGYTFGSGTRLTVV.

In nucleotides, the CDR3 is TGTGCCTGGAGTACCCAGGGGGGCTTGGCCTACAATGAGCAGTTCTTC. Protein: CAWSTQGGLAYNEQFF. The chain is built from TRBV30 and TRBJ2-1; D is possibly TRBD1 (7 bases). This CDR3 has 16 amino acids. Germline CDR1 and CDR2: GTSNPN and SVGIG (reference sequence). V was shortened by 2 bases and J by 2 bases, with 16 bases between the two germline ends.

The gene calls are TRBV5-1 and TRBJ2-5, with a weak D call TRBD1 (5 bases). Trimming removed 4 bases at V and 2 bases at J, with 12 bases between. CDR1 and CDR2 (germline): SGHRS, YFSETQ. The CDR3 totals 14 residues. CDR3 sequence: CASSPAGAQETQYF. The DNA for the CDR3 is TGCGCCAGCAGCCCGGCTGGGGCACAAGAGACCCAGTACTTC.

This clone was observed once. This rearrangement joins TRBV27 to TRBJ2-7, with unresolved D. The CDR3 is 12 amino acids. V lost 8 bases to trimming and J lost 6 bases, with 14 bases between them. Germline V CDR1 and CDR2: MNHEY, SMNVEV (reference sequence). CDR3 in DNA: TGTGCCAGCTCAAACCCCCCGAGCGAGCAGTACTTC. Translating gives CASSNPPSEQYF.

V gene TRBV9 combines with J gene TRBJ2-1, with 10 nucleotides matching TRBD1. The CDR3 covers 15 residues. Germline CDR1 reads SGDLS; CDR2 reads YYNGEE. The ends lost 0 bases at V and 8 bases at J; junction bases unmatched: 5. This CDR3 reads CASSVGDRGLHEQFF. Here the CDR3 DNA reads TGTGCCAGCAGCGTAGGGGACAGGGGATTGCATGAGCAGTTCTTC.

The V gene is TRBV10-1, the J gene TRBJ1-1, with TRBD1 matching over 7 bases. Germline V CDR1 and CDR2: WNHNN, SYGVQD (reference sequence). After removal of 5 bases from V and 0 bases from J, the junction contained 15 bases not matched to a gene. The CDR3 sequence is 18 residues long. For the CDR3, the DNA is TGCGCCAGCAGTTATCGACTCCGGGACAGCCCTGTGAACACTGAAGCTTTCTTT. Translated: CASSYRLRDSPVNTEAFF.

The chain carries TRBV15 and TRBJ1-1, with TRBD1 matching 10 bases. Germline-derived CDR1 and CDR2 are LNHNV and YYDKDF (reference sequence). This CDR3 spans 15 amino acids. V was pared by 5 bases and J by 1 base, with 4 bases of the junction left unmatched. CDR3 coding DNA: TGTGCCACCAGCTCTCGACAGGGGGCGAACACTGAAGCTTTCTTT. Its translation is CATSSRQGANTEAFF.

The CDR3 sequence is CASSSLQGHGAQYF. The CDR3 DNA reads as TGTGCCAGCAGCTCACTCCAGGGGCATGGGGCCCAGTACTTC. The chain recombines TRBV5-6 with TRBJ2-5, with D perhaps TRBD1 (6 bases). V lost 3 bases and J lost 9, with 18 bases in between. Germline CDR1 and CDR2: SGHDT and YYEEEE. This CDR3 comprises 14 residues.

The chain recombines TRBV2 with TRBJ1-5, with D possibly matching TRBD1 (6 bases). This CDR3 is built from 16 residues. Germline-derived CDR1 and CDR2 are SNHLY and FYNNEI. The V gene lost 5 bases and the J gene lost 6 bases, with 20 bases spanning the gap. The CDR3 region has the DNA TGTGCCAGCAGTTCCTGGGACATCCAAGTAACTCAGCCCCAGCATTTT. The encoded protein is CASSSWDIQVTQPQHF.

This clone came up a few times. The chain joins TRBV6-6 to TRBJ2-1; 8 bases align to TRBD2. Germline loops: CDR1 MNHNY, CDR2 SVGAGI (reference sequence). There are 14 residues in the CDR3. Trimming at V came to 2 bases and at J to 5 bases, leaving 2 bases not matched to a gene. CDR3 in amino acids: CASSYRAGDNEQFF. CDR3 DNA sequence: TGTGCCAGCAGTTACCGAGCGGGAGACAATGAGCAGTTCTTC.

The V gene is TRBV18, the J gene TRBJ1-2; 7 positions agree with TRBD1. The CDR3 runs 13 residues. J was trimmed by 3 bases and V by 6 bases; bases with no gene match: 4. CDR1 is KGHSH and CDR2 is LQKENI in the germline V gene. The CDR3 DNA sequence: TGTGCCAGCTCCCTTGGACAGGACTATGGCTACACCTTC. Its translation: CASSLGQDYGYTF.

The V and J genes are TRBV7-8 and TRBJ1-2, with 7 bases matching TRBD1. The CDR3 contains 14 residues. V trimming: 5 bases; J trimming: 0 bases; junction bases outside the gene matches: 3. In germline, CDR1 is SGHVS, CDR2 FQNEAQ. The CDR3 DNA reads TGTGCCAGCAGCCCCGGGACAGCTAACTATGGCTACACCTTC. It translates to CASSPGTANYGYTF.

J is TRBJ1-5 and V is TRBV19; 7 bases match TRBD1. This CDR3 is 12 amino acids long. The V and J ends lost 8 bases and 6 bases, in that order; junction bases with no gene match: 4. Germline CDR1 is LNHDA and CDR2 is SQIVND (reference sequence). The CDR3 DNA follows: TGTGCCAGTGGGGACAGTAGTCAGCCCCAGCATTTT. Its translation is CASGDSSQPQHF. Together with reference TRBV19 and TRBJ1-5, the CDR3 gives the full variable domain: DGGITQSPKYLFRKEGQNVTLSCEQNLNHDAMYWYRQDPGQGLRLIYYSQIVNDFQKGDIAEGYSVSREKKESFPLTVTSAQKNPTAFYLCASGDSSQPQHFGDGTRLSIL.

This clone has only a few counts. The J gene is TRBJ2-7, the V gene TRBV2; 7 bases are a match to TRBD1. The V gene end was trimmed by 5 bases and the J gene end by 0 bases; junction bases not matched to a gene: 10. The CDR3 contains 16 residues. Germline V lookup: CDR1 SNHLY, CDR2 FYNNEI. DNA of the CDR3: TGTGCCAGCAGTATCCAAGAACAGGGGAACTCCTACGAGCAGTACTTC. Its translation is CASSIQEQGNSYEQYF.

In DNA, the CDR3 is TGTGCTCTACAGGGAATAGCCACTGAAGCTTTCTTT. This gives the protein CALQGIATEAFF. J is TRBJ1-1 and V is TRBV30; D is possibly TRBD1 (6 bases). The CDR3 has 12 residues. The V gene's germline CDR1 is GTSNPN and CDR2 SVGIG (reference sequence).

CDR3 residues: CAISSTGYNGYTF. CDR3 coding DNA: TGTGCCATCAGTTCTACAGGGTATAATGGCTACACCTTC. V gene TRBV10-3 combines with J gene TRBJ1-2, with D possibly matching TRBD1 (6 bases). This CDR3 has 13 amino acids. Trimming pared 5 bases from V and 6 bases from J, leaving 13 bases between. CDR1 and CDR2 from the germline V gene are ENHRY and SYGVKD.

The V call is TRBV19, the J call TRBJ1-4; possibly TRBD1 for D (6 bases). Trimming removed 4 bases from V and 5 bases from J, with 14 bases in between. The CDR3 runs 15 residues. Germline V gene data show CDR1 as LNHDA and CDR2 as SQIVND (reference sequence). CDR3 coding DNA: TGTGCCAGTAGTACACAGGGATTTGGGAATGAAAAACTGTTTTTT. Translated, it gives CASSTQGFGNEKLFF.

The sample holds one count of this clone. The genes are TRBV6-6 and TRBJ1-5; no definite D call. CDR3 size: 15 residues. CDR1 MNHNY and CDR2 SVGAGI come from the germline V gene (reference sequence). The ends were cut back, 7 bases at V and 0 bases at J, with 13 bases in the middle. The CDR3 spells CASTEVGYSNQPQHF. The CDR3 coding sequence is TGTGCCAGCACCGAGGTAGGATATAGCAATCAGCCCCAGCATTTT.

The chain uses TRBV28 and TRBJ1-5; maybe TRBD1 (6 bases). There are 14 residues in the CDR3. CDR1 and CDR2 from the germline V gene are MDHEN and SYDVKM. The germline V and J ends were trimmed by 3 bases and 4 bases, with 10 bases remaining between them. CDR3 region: CASSFQGPNQPQHF. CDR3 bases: TGTGCCAGCAGTTTTCAGGGGCCGAATCAGCCCCAGCATTTT.